The rows below give T cell receptor beta chains drawn from one sample of a study of shared clonotypes between healthy human individuals. Profiling relied on immunoSEQ multiplex PCR, and the TCRdb table lists in-frame clones only, not all of them. The sample shows some 2,400,000 clones, 90% to 96% of them seen only once. What was sequenced was naive CD4+ T cells sorted from blood. Receptor source: a man aged 18-30 years in good health. The CDR3 runs from the conserved cysteine through the conserved F or W. D genes are given only for firm matches. Clone size, where shown, is once, few, many, or a class for clones that have expanded.

v_call	d_call	clone_size	j_call	cdr3_aa	cdr3_nt
TRBV5-6	TRBD2	-	TRBJ2-3	CASSLRLLAGYTDTQYF	TGTGCCAGCAGCTTGAGGCTACTAGCGGGGTACACAGATACGCAGTATTTT
TRBV5-1	TRBD2	-	TRBJ2-1	CASTPGLADNEQFF	TGCGCCAGCACTCCGGGACTAGCGGACAATGAGCAGTTCTTC
TRBV5-1	-	-	TRBJ2-2	CASSLGGYAGELFF	TGCGCCAGCAGCTTGGGTGGGTACGCCGGGGAGCTGTTTTTT
TRBV2	-	-	TRBJ2-2	CASSEWGQTGELFF	TGTGCCAGCAGTGAGTGGGGGCAAACCGGGGAGCTGTTTTTT
TRBV10-1	-	-	TRBJ1-2	CASRIRGRTF	TGCGCCAGCAGGATAAGGGGCCGGACCTTC
TRBV16	TRBD1	-	TRBJ1-5	CASRMRQGDLSNQPQHF	TGTGCCAGCAGAATGCGACAGGGGGATTTGAGCAATCAGCCCCAGCATTTT
TRBV28	TRBD1	-	TRBJ1-4	CASSTSTGANEKLFF	TGTGCCAGCAGTACCTCGACAGGGGCTAATGAAAAACTGTTTTTT
TRBV4-3	-	-	TRBJ2-3	CASSQDYRVADTQYF	TGCGCCAGCAGCCAAGATTACAGGGTTGCAGATACGCAGTATTTT
TRBV6-5	-	-	TRBJ2-7	CASTRDGVSHEQYF	TGTGCCAGCACCCGGGACGGGGTATCCCACGAGCAGTACTTC
TRBV30	-	-	TRBJ2-7	CAWSVGLRYEQYF	TGTGCCTGGAGTGTAGGATTGCGGTACGAGCAGTACTTC
TRBV4-3	-	-	TRBJ2-6	CASSQDSSSSSGANVLTF	TGCGCCAGCAGCCAAGATTCCAGTTCCAGCTCTGGGGCCAACGTCCTGACTTTC
TRBV7-2	-	-	TRBJ2-5	CASSPLRGTQYF	TGTGCCAGCAGCCCTCTGAGGGGGACCCAGTACTTC
TRBV7-9	-	-	TRBJ1-6	CASSLALGGPNSPLHF	TGTGCCAGCAGCTTAGCCTTAGGAGGGCCCAATTCACCCCTCCACTTT
TRBV6-6	-	-	TRBJ1-1	CASSHRENMNTEAFF	TGTGCCAGCAGTCACCGGGAGAACATGAACACTGAAGCTTTCTTT
TRBV7-9	-	-	TRBJ1-1	CASSLAGLNTEAFF	TGTGCCAGCAGCTTAGCGGGACTTAACACTGAAGCTTTCTTT
TRBV6-1	TRBD2	-	TRBJ2-1	CASSGGLLAGLWNEQFF	TGTGCCAGCAGTGGAGGCTTACTAGCGGGCTTGTGGAATGAGCAGTTCTTC
TRBV6-1	-	-	TRBJ1-5	CASRDFSQPQHF	TGTGCCAGCAGGGACTTTAGCCAGCCCCAGCATTTT
TRBV4-1	-	-	TRBJ1-1	CASSQHTGTANTEAFF	TGCGCCAGCAGCCAGCATACCGGGACGGCGAACACTGAAGCTTTCTTT
TRBV28	-	-	TRBJ2-7	CASRSHEVGGYEQYF	TGTGCCAGCAGATCCCATGAGGTCGGGGGCTACGAGCAGTACTTC
TRBV7-7	TRBD2	-	TRBJ2-3	CASSLAGGSTDTQYF	TGTGCTAGCAGCTTAGCGGGGGGGAGCACAGATACGCAGTATTTT
TRBV21-1	-	-	TRBJ1-4	CAPSEKLFF	TGTGCCCCCTCTGAAAAACTGTTTTTT
TRBV4-3	-	-	TRBJ2-2	CASSRSWNTGELFF	TGCGCCAGCAGCCGGTCCTGGAACACCGGGGAGCTGTTTTTT
TRBV25-1	-	-	TRBJ2-3	CASSGGKRDTQYF	TGTGCCAGCAGTGGAGGGAAGAGGGATACGCAGTATTTT
TRBV11-3	-	once	TRBJ2-7	CASSSSGGPYEQYF	TGTGCCAGCAGCTCGTCCGGGGGCCCCTACGAGCAGTACTTC
TRBV7-9	TRBD2	-	TRBJ2-5	CASSFPGLAGVQTQYF	TGTGCCAGCAGCTTCCCGGGACTAGCGGGAGTCCAGACCCAGTACTTC
TRBV19	-	-	TRBJ1-4	CASSIAGTFNEKLFF	TGTGCCAGTAGTATTGCCGGGACATTTAATGAAAAACTGTTTTTT
TRBV29-1	-	-	TRBJ1-2	CSVEGAQGANYGYTF	TGCAGCGTTGAAGGGGCACAGGGAGCCAACTATGGCTACACCTTC
TRBV30	-	-	TRBJ2-3	CAWSVQGSDTQYF	TGTGCCTGGAGTGTACAGGGTTCAGATACGCAGTATTTT
TRBV6-5	-	-	TRBJ2-1	CASSPTGTPGSEQFF	TGTGCCAGCAGCCCTACCGGGACGCCAGGGTCGGAGCAGTTCTTC
TRBV7-7	-	-	TRBJ2-2	CASSFDMNTGELFF	TGTGCTAGCAGCTTTGACATGAACACCGGGGAGCTGTTTTTT
TRBV2	-	-	TRBJ1-5	CASSEAVGGLGQPQHF	TGTGCCAGCAGTGAGGCGGTGGGAGGGTTAGGACAGCCCCAGCATTTT
TRBV5-4	TRBD1	-	TRBJ2-5	CASSWDGTGGETQYF	TGTGCCAGCAGCTGGGACGGGACAGGGGGGGAGACCCAGTACTTC
TRBV6-1	-	-	TRBJ1-5	CASRSPGPQHF	TGTGCCAGCAGGAGCCCCGGACCCCAGCATTTT
TRBV18	-	-	TRBJ2-1	CASSPGLNEQFF	TGTGCCAGCTCACCAGGGCTCAATGAGCAGTTCTTC
TRBV7-9	TRBD1	once	TRBJ1-5	CASSLALGQGGNQPQHF	TGTGCCAGCAGCTTAGCGTTGGGACAGGGCGGCAATCAGCCCCAGCATTTT
TRBV18	-	-	TRBJ1-1	CASSPNRDTEAFF	TGTGCCAGCTCACCAAACAGGGACACTGAAGCTTTCTTT
TRBV18	TRBD1	once	TRBJ2-2	CASSPPGTGNTGELFF	TGTGCCAGCTCACCACCGGGGACAGGGAACACCGGGGAGCTGTTTTTT
TRBV7-9	TRBD2	-	TRBJ2-2	CASSLGLAGDTGELFF	TGTGCCAGCAGCTTAGGACTAGCGGGAGACACCGGGGAGCTGTTTTTT
TRBV9	TRBD1	-	TRBJ2-2	CASSGSATGGTGELFF	TGTGCCAGCAGCGGGAGCGCCACAGGGGGAACCGGGGAGCTGTTTTTT
TRBV14	-	-	TRBJ2-1	CASSQVKGTIYNEQFF	TGTGCCAGCAGCCAAGTAAAGGGGACCATCTACAATGAGCAGTTCTTC
TRBV28	-	-	TRBJ1-4	CASLRGEKLFF	TGTGCCAGCCTCAGGGGAGAAAAACTGTTTTTT
TRBV18	-	-	TRBJ2-7	CASSPGLRVYEQYF	TGTGCCAGCTCACCAGGGCTTAGAGTCTACGAGCAGTACTTC
TRBV4-3	TRBD1	once	TRBJ1-5	CASSQDPGGGQPQHF	TGCGCCAGCAGCCAAGATCCAGGGGGCGGACAGCCCCAGCATTTT
TRBV4-3	TRBD2	-	TRBJ2-7	CASSQEGLAVYEQYF	TGCGCCAGCAGCCAAGAAGGACTAGCTGTCTACGAGCAGTACTTC
TRBV19	TRBD2	-	TRBJ2-1	CASNPGLAGYNEQFF	TGTGCCAGTAACCCGGGACTAGCGGGATACAATGAGCAGTTCTTC
TRBV4-1	TRBD1	-	TRBJ1-2	CASSQGGQVNYGYTF	TGCGCCAGCAGCCAAGGGGGACAGGTCAACTATGGCTACACCTTC